One and the same sample provided the 11 T cell receptor beta chains below, sequenced in a study of Ad26.COV2.S vaccination and SARS-CoV-2 variants. Treatment denoted: some 20 received Ad26.COV2.S at low or high dose, single or two shots; 5 received placebo; per-sample allocation not given. Sampling took place 63 days after the first vaccine or placebo injection. Generated by immunoSEQ multiplex PCR, the TCRdb table keeps only in-frame clones and is missing some. The table records 350,000 to 600,000 clones, roughly nine tenths of them present only once. The sample in question was peripheral blood, obtained in a trial of Ad26.COV2.S vaccine versus placebo. All receptors derive from a person aged 18-65 years who received the Ad26.COV2.S COVID-19 vaccine or a placebo.

The rearrangement links TRBV18 to TRBJ2-7; 7 bases are shared with TRBD1. Trimming took 4 bases from V and 3 from J; bases not matched to a gene: 6. Germline V gives CDR1 KGHSH, CDR2 LQKENI. This CDR3 is built from 14 residues. CDR3 in amino acids: CASSQGQYLYEQYF. In DNA form, the CDR3 reads TGTGCCAGCTCACAGGGACAGTACCTCTACGAGCAGTACTTC.

This sequence joins TRBV7-2 and TRBJ1-2; the D gene is possibly TRBD1 (5 bases). Trimming cost V 5 bases and J 0 bases, with 16 bases left between them. CDR3 length: 16 amino acids. Per the germline V gene, CDR1 is SGHTA and CDR2 is FQGNSA. This CDR3 reads CASSPMGTGANYGYTF. The CDR3 bases are TGTGCCAGCAGCCCCATGGGCACAGGAGCTAACTATGGCTACACCTTC. Using reference TRBV7-2 and TRBJ1-2 for the parts outside the CDR3, the full variable domain is GAGVSQSPSNKVTEKGKDVELRCDPISGHTALYWYRQSLGQGLEFLIYFQGNSAPDKSGLPSDRFSAERTGGSVSTLTIQRTQQEDSAVYLCASSPMGTGANYGYTFGSGTRLTVV.

CDR3 nucleotide sequence: TGTGCCAGCAGTTCTCGGGTTGGGATGAACACTGAAGCTTTCTTT. Its protein product is CASSSRVGMNTEAFF. The chain joins TRBV27 to TRBJ1-1; D uncertain. Germline V gene sequence: CDR1 MNHEY, CDR2 SMNVEV (reference sequence). The CDR3 length is 15 residues. V was cut by 4 bases and J by 0 bases, with 12 bases left in between.

The chain uses TRBV5-4 and TRBJ2-2; D is ambiguous. Germline CDR1 reads SGHNT; CDR2 reads YYREEE (reference sequence). The CDR3 totals 15 residues. V lost 4 bases, J lost 4 bases, and 14 bases lay in between. The CDR3 spells CASSPPVGPTGELFF. CDR3 coding DNA: TGTGCCAGCAGCCCCCCGGTAGGGCCCACCGGGGAGCTGTTTTTT.

The chain joins TRBV10-3 to TRBJ2-5; TRBD2 matches at 11 bases. CDR1 and CDR2 from the germline V gene are ENHRY and SYGVKD. Germline trimming cut 6 bases from V and 5 bases from J; bases unmatched to any gene: 2. CDR3 size: 13 residues. The CDR3 DNA sequence: TGTGCCATCAGACTAGCGGGAGAGGAGACCCAGTACTTC. It yields the protein CAIRLAGEETQYF.

The gene calls are TRBV18 and TRBJ2-7, with 10 bases matching TRBD1. Germline CDR1 reads KGHSH; CDR2 reads LQKENI. V lost 5 bases to trimming and J lost 3 bases; unmatched junction nucleotides: 4. The CDR3 is 14 amino acids. The CDR3 sequence is CASSWGQGNYEQYF. The CDR3 bases are TGTGCCAGCTCATGGGGACAGGGGAACTACGAGCAGTACTTC. Filled out from reference TRBV18 and TRBJ2-7, the complete variable domain reads NAGVMQNPRHLVRRRGQEARLRCSPMKGHSHVYWYRQLPEEGLKFMVYLQKENIIDESGMPKERFSAEFPKEGPSILRIQQVVRGDSAAYFCASSWGQGNYEQYFGPGTRLTVT.

This clone was counted between two and nine times. This rearrangement joins TRBV19 to TRBJ1-5, with D unclear. Trimming stripped 3 bases from V and 7 bases from J, with 7 bases between. The length of the CDR3 is 12 residues. Germline assignment: CDR1 LNHDA and CDR2 SQIVND (reference sequence). CDR3 amino acids: CASSILFQPQHF. The CDR3 DNA sequence: TGTGCCAGTAGTATCCTTTTCCAGCCCCAGCATTTT.

The V gene is TRBV5-1, the J gene TRBJ1-4, with D maybe TRBD1 (5 bases). CDR1 is SGHRS, CDR2 YFSETQ, per germline. This CDR3 comprises 15 residues. The ends were cut back, 3 bases at V and 7 bases at J, with 16 bases in the middle. In nucleotides, the CDR3 is TGCGCCAGCAGCTCCGGGGCTCCTAGGGGTGAAAAACTGTTTTTT. Its translation is CASSSGAPRGEKLFF.

This rearrangement joins TRBV5-4 to TRBJ2-2; 7 bases map to TRBD2. V shed 5 bases, J shed 2 bases, and the junction held 9 bases outside the gene matches. The CDR3 has 16 amino acids. Per germline, CDR1 SGHNT and CDR2 YYREEE (reference sequence). Written as DNA, the CDR3 is TGTGCCAGCAGGGCTGTAGCGGGCTTAAACACCGGGGAGCTGTTTTTT. Its translation: CASRAVAGLNTGELFF.

V gene TRBV6-6 combines with J gene TRBJ2-5; possibly TRBD1 for D (6 bases). The ends were cut back, 3 bases at V and 5 bases at J, with 13 bases in the middle. CDR3 length: 14 amino acids. Germline V gives CDR1 MNHNY, CDR2 SVGAGI (reference sequence). CDR3 DNA: TGTGCCAGCAGTTATTTTGGGGGCGCCGAGACCCAGTACTTC. Translated, it gives CASSYFGGAETQYF.

The rearrangement joins TRBV3-1 (or the pseudogene TRBV3-2) to TRBJ1-5, with 7 nucleotides matching TRBD1. Trimming at V came to 1 base and at J to 6 bases, leaving 9 bases not matched to a gene. Germline assignment: CDR1 LGHDT and CDR2 YNNKEL (reference sequence). The CDR3 loop spans 16 amino acids. CDR3 in amino acids: CASSQGGAGGSQPQHF. CDR3 sequence (DNA): TGTGCCAGCAGCCAAGGGGGGGCAGGGGGGAGTCAGCCCCAGCATTTT.